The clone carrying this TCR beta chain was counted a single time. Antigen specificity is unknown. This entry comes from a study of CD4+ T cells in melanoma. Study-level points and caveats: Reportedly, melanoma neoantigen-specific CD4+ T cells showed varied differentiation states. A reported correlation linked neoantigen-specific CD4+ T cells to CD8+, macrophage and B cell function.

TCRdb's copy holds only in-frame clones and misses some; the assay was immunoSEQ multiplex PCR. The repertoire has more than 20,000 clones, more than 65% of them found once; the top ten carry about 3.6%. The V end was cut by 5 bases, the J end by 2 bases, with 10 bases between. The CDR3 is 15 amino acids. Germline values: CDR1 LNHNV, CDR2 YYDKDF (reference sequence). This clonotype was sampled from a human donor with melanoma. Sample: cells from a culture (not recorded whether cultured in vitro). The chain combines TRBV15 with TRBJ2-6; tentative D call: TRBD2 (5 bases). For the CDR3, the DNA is TGTGCCACCAGCTTCCGGGATCCTGGGGCCAACGTCCTGACTTTC. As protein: CATSFRDPGANVLTF.